What follows are 17 T cell receptor beta chains derived from one specimen sequenced in a study of regulatory and conventional T cells in RAG deficiency. The sorted conventional CD4+ T cells were CD25-low and CD127-high, with genomic DNA sequenced. Some clones are missing from TCRdb's copy, which holds only in-frame ones; the method was immunoSEQ multiplex PCR. The sample consists of 30,000 to 40,000 clones, more than 75% of them appearing once. These sequences were also reported in another study, on regulatory T cells. From that paper: Amplification used 52 TRBV primers and 13 TRBJ primers.

Sequenced sample: CD4+ effector T cells sorted from blood. The receptors were gathered from a human donor in good health.

The rearrangement joins TRBV7-9 to TRBJ2-7; 9 bases map to TRBD1. The germline gives CDR1 SEHNR, CDR2 FQNEAQ (reference sequence). The CDR3 runs to 14 residues. J was trimmed by 1 base and V by 6 bases; bases with no gene match: 4. CDR3 DNA: TGTGCCAGCAGTTCCGGGACAGGGTCCTACGAGCAGTACTTC. This translates into CASSSGTGSYEQYF.

The chain links TRBV10-3 to TRBJ1-1, with TRBD1 identical over 7 bases. CDR3 size: 14 residues. Per germline, CDR1 ENHRY and CDR2 SYGVKD. Unmatched junction bases numbered 11, after V lost 7 bases and J lost 6 bases. CDR3: CAITRTGDVAEAFF. The CDR3 region has the DNA TGTGCCATCACCAGAACAGGGGACGTCGCTGAAGCTTTCTTT.

V is TRBV6-4 and J is TRBJ2-1; 8 bases agree with TRBD2. CDR1 is MRHNA, CDR2 SNTAGT, per germline. The CDR3 runs 14 residues. V trimming: 10 bases; J trimming: 8 bases; junction bases outside the gene matches: 13. The CDR3 region has the DNA TGTGCCACAGCCCGGGACCCCGGGGGGGATGAGCAGTTCTTC. This codes for CATARDPGGDEQFF.

The V gene is TRBV19, the J gene TRBJ1-4; TRBD1 agrees at 7 bases. This CDR3 spans 14 amino acids. V gave up 4 bases and J gave up 8 bases; unmatched junction bases: 7. The germline gives CDR1 LNHDA, CDR2 SQIVND (reference sequence). CDR3 amino acids: CASSKTGNREKLFF. The CDR3 DNA follows: TGTGCCAGTAGTAAGACAGGGAATAGAGAAAAACTGTTTTTT.

The chain couples TRBV6-1 to TRBJ2-1; D assignment may be TRBD1 or TRBD2 (5 bases each). The V gene's germline CDR1 is MNHNS and CDR2 SASEGT. Trimming shortened V by 5 bases and J by 8 bases, and 10 bases separated the two germline ends. This CDR3 has 12 amino acids. CDR3 protein: CASSFLGDEQFF. Here the CDR3 DNA reads TGTGCCAGCAGTTTCTTGGGGGATGAGCAGTTCTTC.

This chain links TRBV28 with TRBJ2-1; TRBD1 or TRBD2 may be the D gene (5 bases each). V lost 4 bases, J lost 4 bases, and 14 bases lay in between. This CDR3 contains 15 residues. Per the germline V gene, CDR1 is MDHEN and CDR2 is SYDVKM. CDR3: CASSSLGPRYNEQFF. CDR3 DNA sequence: TGTGCCAGCAGTTCGCTGGGACCGCGATACAATGAGCAGTTCTTC.

This clone was seen once. The chain couples TRBV18 to TRBJ1-1; possibly TRBD1 for D (5 bases). Germline V gives CDR1 KGHSH, CDR2 LQKENI. Between the trimmed V and J ends, which lost 3 bases and 2 bases, there was a span of 10 bases. The CDR3 totals 14 residues. The CDR3 DNA reads as TGTGCCAGCTCACCTACAGGACAAAACACTGAAGCTTTCTTT. It translates to CASSPTGQNTEAFF.

This sequence joins TRBV6-5 and TRBJ2-1; perhaps TRBD1 as D (6 bases). Trimming took off 0 bases at V and 7 bases at J, with 10 bases between the two ends. The CDR3 consists of 14 residues. Germline assignment: CDR1 MNHEY and CDR2 SVGAGI. CDR3 sequence reads: CASSYSGTRNEQFF. The CDR3 coding sequence is TGTGCCAGCAGTTACTCCGGGACAAGAAATGAGCAGTTCTTC.

This clone was detected a few times. The rearrangement links TRBV5-1 to TRBJ1-4, with unresolved D. The CDR3 sequence is 13 residues long. Germline V gene sequence: CDR1 SGHRS, CDR2 YFSETQ. V was cut by 2 bases and J by 8 bases, with 10 bases left in between. This CDR3 reads CASSFEGLEKLFF. The DNA for the CDR3 is TGCGCCAGCAGCTTCGAAGGCCTGGAAAAACTGTTTTTT.

The chain employs TRBV19 and TRBJ1-2; TRBD1 is a possible D gene (6 bases). The germline V gene encodes CDR1 LNHDA and CDR2 SQIVND (reference sequence). With 6 bases removed from V and 3 bases from J, the gap between germline ends came to 17 bases. This CDR3 has 15 amino acids. As DNA, the CDR3 is TGTGCCAGTAGAGGGAGAATGGGGGGCGACTATGGCTACACCTTC. The encoded protein is CASRGRMGGDYGYTF.

This rearrangement joins TRBV5-5 to TRBJ2-3, with 10 bases lining up with TRBD2. Per germline, CDR1 SGHKS and CDR2 YYEKEE (reference sequence). The CDR3 contains 16 residues. V dropped 5 bases and J dropped 0; count of bases not matched to a gene: 6. Here the CDR3 DNA reads TGTGCCAGCAGTCCCAGGACTAGCGGTAGCACAGATACGCAGTATTTT. Translation: CASSPRTSGSTDTQYF.

This chain uses TRBV15 with TRBJ1-5; 8 nucleotides agree with TRBD1. The trim removed 0 bases at V and 4 bases at J, leaving 5 bases unmatched. This CDR3 comprises 16 residues. Germline CDR1 reads LNHNV; CDR2 reads YYDKDF (reference sequence). The CDR3 region is CATSRDRQGANQPQHF. The CDR3 region has the DNA TGTGCCACCAGCAGAGATAGGCAGGGGGCGAATCAGCCCCAGCATTTT.

The V gene is TRBV2, the J gene TRBJ1-4, with 7 nucleotides matching TRBD1. The germline V gene encodes CDR1 SNHLY and CDR2 FYNNEI. After removal of 6 bases from V and 6 bases from J, the junction contained 4 bases not matched to a gene. The CDR3 is 13 amino acids. The CDR3 spells CASRTGLHEKLFF. CDR3 in DNA: TGTGCCAGCAGGACAGGGCTACATGAAAAACTGTTTTTT.

The chain has TRBV29-1 and TRBJ1-2; TRBD1 agrees at 8 bases. Germline V gives CDR1 SQVTM, CDR2 ANQGSEA. This CDR3 has 13 residues. V was pared by 3 bases and J by 7 bases, with 7 bases of the junction left unmatched. CDR3 nucleotides: TGCAGCGTTGACCTACAGGGGGTGGGTGGCTACACCTTC. Its translation is CSVDLQGVGGYTF.

The chain uses TRBV5-1 and TRBJ1-5; D is uncertain. The germline V gene encodes CDR1 SGHRS and CDR2 YFSETQ. There are 15 residues in the CDR3. V was trimmed by 1 base and J by 0 bases, leaving 8 bases between them. The CDR3 DNA follows: TGCGCCAGCAGCTTGAATGGGTATAGCAATCAGCCCCAGCATTTT. Protein sequence: CASSLNGYSNQPQHF.

The chain recombines TRBV7-9 with TRBJ1-4, with no clear D. V was shortened by 5 bases and J by 0 bases, with 16 bases between the two germline ends. CDR1 SEHNR and CDR2 FQNEAQ come from the germline V gene (reference sequence). CDR3 length: 17 residues. In nucleotides, the CDR3 is TGTGCCAGCAGCCAAACCGCCCCGACCACAACTAATGAAAAACTGTTTTTT. Protein product: CASSQTAPTTTNEKLFF. Together with reference TRBV7-9 and TRBJ1-4, the CDR3 gives the full variable domain: DTGVSQNPRHKITKRGQNVTFRCDPISEHNRLYWYRQTLGQGPEFLTYFQNEAQLEKSRLLSDRFSAERPKGSFSTLEIQRTEQGDSAMYLCASSQTAPTTTNEKLFFGSGTQLSVL.

This chain connects TRBV5-1 to TRBJ1-4; D is unresolved. This CDR3 spans 14 amino acids. The germline gives CDR1 SGHRS, CDR2 YFSETQ. Trimming shortened V by 2 bases and J by 9 bases, and 14 bases separated the two germline ends. The CDR3 coding sequence is TGCGCCAGCAGCTTAGGAGACCCGGTGAAAAAACTGTTTTTT. It encodes CASSLGDPVKKLFF. Based on the CDR3 plus reference TRBV5-1 and TRBJ1-4, the full variable domain is KAGVTQTPRYLIKTRGQQVTLSCSPISGHRSVSWYQQTPGQGLQFLFEYFSETQRNKGNFPGRFSGRQFSNSRSEMNVSTLELGDSALYLCASSLGDPVKKLFFGSGTQLSVL.